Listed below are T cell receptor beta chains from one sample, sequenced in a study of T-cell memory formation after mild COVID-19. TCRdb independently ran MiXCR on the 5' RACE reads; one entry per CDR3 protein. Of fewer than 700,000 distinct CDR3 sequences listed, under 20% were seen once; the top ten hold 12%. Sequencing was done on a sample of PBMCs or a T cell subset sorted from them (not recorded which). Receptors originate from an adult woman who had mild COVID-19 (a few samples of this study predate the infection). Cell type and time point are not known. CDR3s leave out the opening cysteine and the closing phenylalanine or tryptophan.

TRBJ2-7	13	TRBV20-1	SARDLAGVMDEQY
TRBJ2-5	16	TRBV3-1	ASSQDWGPQADQETQY
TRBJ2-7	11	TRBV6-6	ASSSPPVYEQY
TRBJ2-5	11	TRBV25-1	ASSEYGPETQY
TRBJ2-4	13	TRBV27	ASRRAGQGRTIQY
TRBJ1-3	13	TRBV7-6	ASRDNRGSGNTIY
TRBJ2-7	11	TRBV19	ASSPGVNYEQY
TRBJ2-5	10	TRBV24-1	ATADRQETQY
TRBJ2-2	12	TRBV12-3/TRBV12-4	ASSFSQGIGELF
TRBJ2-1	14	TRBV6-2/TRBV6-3	ASRPPGTSGSNEQF
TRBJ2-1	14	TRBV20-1	SAGQLAGGSYNEQF
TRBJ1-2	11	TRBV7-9	ASSFGTGVGYT
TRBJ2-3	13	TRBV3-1	ASSPRTSGGLTQY
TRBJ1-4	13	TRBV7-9	ASTPRQGSFEKLF
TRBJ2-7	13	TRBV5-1	ASSLEGDSLYEQY
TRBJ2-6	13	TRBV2	ASSEVGAGANVLT
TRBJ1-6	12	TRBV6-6	AIARAEDNSPLH
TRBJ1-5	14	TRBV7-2	ASSLSGGSSNQPQH
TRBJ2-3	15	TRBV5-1	ASSLVGLDSPTDTQY
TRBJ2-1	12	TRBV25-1	ASSGVTGANEQF
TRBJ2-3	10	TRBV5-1	ASRLARDTQY
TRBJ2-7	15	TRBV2	ASSSRLAGELTYEQY
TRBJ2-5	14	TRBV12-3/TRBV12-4	ASSKRTGVGQETQY
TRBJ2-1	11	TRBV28	ASTAGSNNEQF
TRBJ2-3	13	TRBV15	ATSSIAEPTDTQY
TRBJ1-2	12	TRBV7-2	ASSSRAPNYGYT
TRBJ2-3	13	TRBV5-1	ASSLETSGTDTQY
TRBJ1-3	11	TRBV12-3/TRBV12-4	ANPTAGRNTIY
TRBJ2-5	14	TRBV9	ASSPVGPQWQETQY
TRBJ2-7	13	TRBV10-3	AVKDPRDTRDEQY
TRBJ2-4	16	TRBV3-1	ASSQEGLAGGSKNIQY
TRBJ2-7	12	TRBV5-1	ASSGDSSSYEQY
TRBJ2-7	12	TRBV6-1	ASSQGGAVDEQY
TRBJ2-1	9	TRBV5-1	ASTLNNEQF
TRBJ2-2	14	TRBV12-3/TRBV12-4	ASTLGLYFHTGELF
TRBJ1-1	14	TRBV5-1	ASSWDPAGSNTEAF
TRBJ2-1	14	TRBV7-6	ASSLSTGSAYNDQF
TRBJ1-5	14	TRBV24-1	ATSDSRSGVNQPQH
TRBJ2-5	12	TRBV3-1	ASSQGLAVGTQY
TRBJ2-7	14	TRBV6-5	ASRYLGGQSSYEQY
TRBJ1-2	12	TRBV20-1	SASNFYATYGYT
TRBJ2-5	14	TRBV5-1	ASKRVTGTKGETQY
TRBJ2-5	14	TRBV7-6	ASSSRDEGAPRTQY
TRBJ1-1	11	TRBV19	ASKEDQNTEAF
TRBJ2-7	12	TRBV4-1	ASSSGQWGYEQY
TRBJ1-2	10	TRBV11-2	ASSAPGSGYT
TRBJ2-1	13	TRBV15	ATSRVGSSYNEQF